This TCR beta chain was found in a study of CD8 T cells in Susac syndrome. Notes on the study in general: In its TCR sequencing and HLA analysis, the study acknowledged that the number of individuals was relatively small.

Concerning this clonotype: Antigen unknown.

The V and J ends lost 5 bases and 4 bases respectively, with 9 bases between them. The germline V gene encodes CDR1 GTSNPN and CDR2 SVGIG (reference sequence). This CDR3 comprises 12 residues. While CD8+ and CD4+ T cells were isolated negatively, TEMRA cells were enriched by FACS. Random hexamers were used to reverse transcribe an amount of roughly 0.45 to 1 ug RNA. The TCR beta CDR3 was amplified by immunoSEQ multiplex PCR across 54 Vbeta, 13 Jbeta. TCRdb ran MiXCR on the immunoSEQ multiplex PCR reads and lists one entry per CDR3 protein. The data hold 75,000 to 95,000 distinct CDR3 sequences, with approximately 96% observed a single time.

The source material was CD8+ T cells from PBMCs. The rearrangement joins TRBV30 to TRBJ2-1; D assignment may be TRBD1 or TRBD2 (6 bases each). The clonotype originates from a human donor with Susac syndrome. CDR3 nucleotide sequence: TGTGCCTGGGGCGGGACATACAATGAGCAGTTCTTC. It encodes CAWGGTYNEQFF.